This record looks at one T cell receptor beta chain sequence and its context. The antigen is unknown. This record belongs to a study of OX40 agonist ivuxolimab in advanced cancers. Study-wide context: Treatment received earlier with anti-PD-1, anti-PD-L1 or anti-CTLA-4 agents was allowed, and roughly 40% had some.

Some clones are missing from TCRdb's copy, which holds only in-frame ones; the method was immunoSEQ multiplex PCR. This sample carries roughly 56,000 clones, 85% to 90% of them seen once, and the ten largest clones take around 0.8%. Findings and caveats of the study: Low normalized clonal expansion also occurred in some nonresponding patients.

The source of this sequence is an adult with an advanced solid tumor such as melanoma, head and neck, liver or kidney cancer. Sequencing used CD4+ or CD8+ T cells sorted from blood, obtained in a trial of the OX40 agonist ivuxolimab.

The CDR3 region is CASSVGGWNTGELFF. The CDR3, as DNA: TGTGCCAGCAGCGTAGGGGGCTGGAACACCGGGGAGCTGTTTTTT. The chain carries TRBV9 and TRBJ2-2; D might be TRBD1 (5 bases). This CDR3 comprises 15 residues. The germline CDR1 and CDR2 sequences are SGDLS and YYNGEE. V was shortened by 0 bases and J by 1 base, with 7 bases between the two germline ends. The entire variable domain, with the rest obtained from reference TRBV9 and TRBJ2-2, is as follows: DSGVTQTPKHLITATGQRVTLRCSPRSGDLSVYWYQQSLDQGLQFLIQYYNGEERAKGNILERFSAQQFPDLHSELNLSSLELGDSALYFCASSVGGWNTGELFFGEGSRLTVL.